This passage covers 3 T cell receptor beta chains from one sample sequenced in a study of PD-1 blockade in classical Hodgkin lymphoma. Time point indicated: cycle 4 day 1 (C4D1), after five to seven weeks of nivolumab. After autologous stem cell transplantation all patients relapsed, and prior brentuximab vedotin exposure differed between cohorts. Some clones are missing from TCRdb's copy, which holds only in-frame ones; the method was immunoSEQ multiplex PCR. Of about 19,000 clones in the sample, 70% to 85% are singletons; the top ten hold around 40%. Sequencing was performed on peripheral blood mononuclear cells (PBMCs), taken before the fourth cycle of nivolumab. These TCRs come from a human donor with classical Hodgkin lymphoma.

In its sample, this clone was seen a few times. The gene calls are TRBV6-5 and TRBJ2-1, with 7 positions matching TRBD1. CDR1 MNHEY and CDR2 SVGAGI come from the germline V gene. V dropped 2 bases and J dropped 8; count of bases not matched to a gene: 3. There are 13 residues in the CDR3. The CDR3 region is CASSYDRVYEQFF. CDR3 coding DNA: TGTGCCAGCAGTTACGACAGGGTGTATGAGCAGTTCTTC.

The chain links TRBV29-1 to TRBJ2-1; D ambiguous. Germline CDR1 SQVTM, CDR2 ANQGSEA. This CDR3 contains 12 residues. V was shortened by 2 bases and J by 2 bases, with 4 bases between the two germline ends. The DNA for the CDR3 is TGCAGCGTTGAACATCCCTACAATGAGCAGTTCTTC. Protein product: CSVEHPYNEQFF.

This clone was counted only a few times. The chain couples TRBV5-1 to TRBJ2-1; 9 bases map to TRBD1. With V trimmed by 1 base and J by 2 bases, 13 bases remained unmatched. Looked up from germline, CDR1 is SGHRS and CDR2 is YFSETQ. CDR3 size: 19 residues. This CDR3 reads CASSLPSGVGQGAYNEQFF. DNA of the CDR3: TGCGCCAGCAGCTTGCCATCGGGGGTGGGACAGGGTGCCTACAATGAGCAGTTCTTC.